This TCR beta chain is from a study of cytomegalovirus exposure and HLA in healthy donors. Overall study context: Out of 150 million to 200 million T cells, an earlier analysis found some 110 million unique TCR beta sequences in total. Study observations and caveats: The productive fraction for most TCR beta V segments was about 87% or about 30% in an earlier analysis. The authors enumerated around 150 TCR beta chains as linked to cytomegalovirus. Accurate prediction of HLA-A and HLA-B alleles (for most subjects) was reportedly achieved from TCR beta sequences.

Germline values: CDR1 MNHEY, CDR2 SMNVEV (reference sequence). Between the trimmed V and J ends, which lost 0 bases and 0 bases, there was a span of 6 bases. CDR3 size: 15 residues. This clone has just a few counts. Its antigen is unidentified. Both 60 Vbeta primers and 13 Jbeta primers went into the PCR. Sequenced by immunoSEQ multiplex PCR; TCRdb stores in-frame clones only, minus some. This sample yields fewer than 80,000 clones, of which 76% are seen a single time; over 2.5% belongs to the top ten. V is TRBV27 and J is TRBJ1-3; D unclear. This receptor was obtained from a man between 18 and 35 years old in good health and CMV-seronegative. Specimen: PBMCs. In DNA form, the CDR3 reads TGTGCCAGCAGTTTATCTGGGAGCTCTGGAAACACCATATATTTT. It is translated as CASSLSGSSGNTIYF.